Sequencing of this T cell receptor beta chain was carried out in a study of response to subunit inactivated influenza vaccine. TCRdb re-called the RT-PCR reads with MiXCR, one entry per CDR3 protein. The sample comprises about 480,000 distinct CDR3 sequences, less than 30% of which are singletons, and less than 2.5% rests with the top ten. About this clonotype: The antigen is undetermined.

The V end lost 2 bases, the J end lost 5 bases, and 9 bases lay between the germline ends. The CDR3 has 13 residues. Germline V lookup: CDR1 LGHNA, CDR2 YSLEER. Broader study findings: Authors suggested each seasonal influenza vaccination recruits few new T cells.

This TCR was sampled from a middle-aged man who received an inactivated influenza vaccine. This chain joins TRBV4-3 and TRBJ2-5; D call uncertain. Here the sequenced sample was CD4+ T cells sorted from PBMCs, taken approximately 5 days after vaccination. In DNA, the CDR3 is TGCGCCAGCAGCCAATATCCGGAGGAGACCCAGTACTTC. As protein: CASSQYPEETQYF.